This entry lists 28 T cell receptor beta chains sequenced from one sample in a study of T cells in Graves' hyperthyroidism and ophthalmopathy. The CDR3 regions of TCR beta were amplified from RNA transcripts. HTBI primers drove first-round RT-PCR of the TCR CDR3. TCRdb re-analysed the multiplex PCR reads in MiXCR, keeping a single row per CDR3 protein. The data show some 580,000 distinct CDR3 sequences, with around 16% seen just once and 3% to 4% held by the top ten. The sequenced material came from blood. All receptors come from a woman aged 40 to 50 with Graves' ophthalmopathy.

Ten or more counts support this clonotype. This chain uses TRBV5-1 with TRBJ2-1; 12 bases agree with TRBD2. Germline V gene lookup returns CDR1 SGHRS and CDR2 YFSETQ. CDR3 length equals 15 residues. J gave up 6 bases and V 2 bases, and 3 bases lay outside the gene matches. The CDR3 nucleotides are TGCGCCAGCAGCTTACTAGCGGGAGGAAGCAATGAGCAGTTCTTC. Its protein is CASSLLAGGSNEQFF.

This clonotype has at least ten counts. The genes are TRBV11-2 and TRBJ1-4; D is uncertain. The V end lost 2 bases, the J end lost 6 bases, and 10 bases lay between the germline ends. This CDR3 has 14 residues. Germline V gene sequence: CDR1 SGHAT, CDR2 FQNNGV. CDR3 protein: CASSLRLLDEKLFF. The CDR3 DNA reads TGTGCCAGCAGCTTAAGACTTCTCGATGAAAAACTGTTTTTT.

There are many counts of this clonotype. This sequence joins TRBV5-5 and TRBJ1-1; no definite D call. Germline V lookup: CDR1 SGHKS, CDR2 YYEKEE (reference sequence). Trimming cost V 0 bases and J 1 base, with 10 bases left between them. The CDR3 is made up of 15 amino acids. CDR3 sequence reads: CASSLGATTNTEAFF. CDR3 DNA sequence: TGTGCCAGCAGCTTGGGAGCAACTACGAACACTGAAGCTTTCTTT.

This clonotype was observed once. CDR3 nucleotides: TGTGCCAGCAGCTTGACCGGGACAGAGAAGAATCAGCCCCAGCATTTT. This gives the protein CASSLTGTEKNQPQHF. The chain combines TRBV2 with TRBJ1-5, with 7 bases matching TRBD1. CDR1 is SNHLY, CDR2 FYNNEI, per germline. V lost 6 bases and J lost 4; bases outside the gene matches: 12. The length of the CDR3 is 16 residues. Based on the CDR3 plus reference TRBV2 and TRBJ1-5, the full variable domain is EPEVTQTPSHQVTQMGQEVILRCVPISNHLYFYWYRQILGQKVEFLVSFYNNEISEKSEIFDDQFSVERPDGSNFTLKIRSTKLEDSAMYFCASSLTGTEKNQPQHFGDGTRLSIL.

This clonotype was detected a few times. The chain combines TRBV12-3 or TRBV12-4 with TRBJ2-2, with 9 bases fitting TRBD2. J was trimmed by 7 bases and V by 3 bases; bases with no gene match: 6. This CDR3 has 15 residues. The CDR3 reads CASSFRGGAYGELFF. Written as DNA, the CDR3 is TGTGCCAGCAGTTTCCGCGGGGGGGCTTACGGGGAGCTGTTTTTT.

This clonotype came up many times. The chain joins TRBV24-1 to TRBJ2-5; perhaps TRBD2 as D (6 bases). V was cut by 0 bases and J by 5 bases, with 12 bases left in between. CDR3 length: 15 amino acids. Germline-derived CDR1 and CDR2 are KGHDR and SFDVKD. The CDR3 region has the DNA TGTGCCACCAGTGATTTGGAGGAGGGGTGGGAGACCCAGTACTTC. Its protein is CATSDLEEGWETQYF.

This clonotype came up many times. This rearrangement joins TRBV3-1 to TRBJ2-2; perhaps D is TRBD1 or TRBD2 (7 bases each). The V end was cut by 1 base, the J end by 6 bases, with 15 bases between. There are 16 residues in the CDR3. Germline V lookup: CDR1 LGHDT, CDR2 YNNKEL (reference sequence). The CDR3 region has the DNA TGTGCCAGCAGCCAAGGCTGGGCAGGGGGGGCCGGGGAGCTGTTTTTT. Protein sequence: CASSQGWAGGAGELFF. The full variable domain, in which reference TRBV3-1 and TRBJ2-2 provide the parts outside the CDR3, is DTAVSQTPKYLVTQMGNDKSIKCEQNLGHDTMYWYKQDSKKFLKIMFSYNNKELIINETVPNRFSPKSPDKAHLNLHINSLELGDSAVYFCASSQGWAGGAGELFFGEGSRLTVL.

This chain uses TRBV18 with TRBJ1-2; 7 bases are a match to TRBD1. CDR3 length: 14 amino acids. The V gene's germline CDR1 is KGHSH and CDR2 LQKENI. V dropped 3 bases and J dropped 3; count of bases not matched to a gene: 4. Here the CDR3 reads CASSPGTADYGYTF. The CDR3, as DNA: TGTGCCAGCTCACCCGGGACAGCTGACTATGGCTACACCTTC.

A note on this clonotype: Being one base from a much bigger clone, this may be a read error. J is TRBJ1-2 and V is TRBV12-3 or TRBV12-4, with D possibly being TRBD1 (5 bases). Between the trimmed V and J ends, which lost 7 bases and 10 bases, there was a span of 25 bases. The CDR3 has 15 amino acids. The CDR3 coding sequence is TGTGCCAGCAACCGCCGGGACCGACGCCGAGATGACTACACCTTC. Translated: CASNRRDRRRDDYTF.

The V gene is TRBV2, the J gene TRBJ2-3; 15 bases map to TRBD2. This CDR3 is 16 amino acids long. The J segment lost 4 bases and the V segment lost 7 bases, leaving 6 bases of the junction unmatched. In germline, CDR1 is SNHLY, CDR2 FYNNEI. Here the CDR3 DNA reads TGTGCCAGCAACCCTTGGACTAGCGGGGGGGCAGATACGCAGTATTTT. Translation: CASNPWTSGGADTQYF.

This clonotype was seen ten or more times. The V and J genes are TRBV11-2 and TRBJ2-1; 10 bases map to TRBD2. Trimming removed 2 bases from V and 8 bases from J; junction bases left unmatched: 6. In germline, CDR1 is SGHAT, CDR2 FQNNGV. The CDR3 consists of 15 residues. Here the CDR3 reads CASSLKREGLDEQFF. In DNA form, the CDR3 reads TGTGCCAGCAGCTTAAAGCGGGAGGGCCTCGATGAGCAGTTCTTC.

This clonotype was observed a handful of times. This chain uses TRBV14 with TRBJ1-2; 8 bases are shared with TRBD1. The J segment lost 6 bases and the V segment lost 3 bases, leaving 6 bases of the junction unmatched. The germline gives CDR1 SGHDN, CDR2 FVKESK. This CDR3 is 14 amino acids long. The CDR3 loop is CASSQAGGSHGYTF. In DNA, the CDR3 is TGTGCCAGCAGCCAGGCAGGGGGCAGCCATGGCTACACCTTC.

At least ten counts were recorded for this clonotype. The chain has TRBV2 and TRBJ2-3; unclear D gene. Germline V gives CDR1 SNHLY, CDR2 FYNNEI. Trimming left V 6 bases short and J 6 bases short, with 7 bases between. The CDR3 runs to 11 residues. Here the CDR3 DNA reads TGTGCCAGCAGATTGGCGGATACGCAGTATTTT. Amino acid sequence: CASRLADTQYF.

This clonotype was seen a handful of times. The chain uses TRBV7-8 and TRBJ1-6, with D possibly being TRBD1 (5 bases). Looked up from germline, CDR1 is SGHVS and CDR2 is FQNEAQ. There are 16 residues in the CDR3. V lost 1 base and J lost 7, with 14 bases in between. The CDR3 DNA reads TGTGCCAGCAGCTTAGGCTACGACAGTGGAAATTCACCCCTCCACTTT. This gives the protein CASSLGYDSGNSPLHF. The full variable domain, with the rest looked up from reference TRBV7-8 and TRBJ1-6, is GAGVSQSPRYKVAKRGQDVALRCDPISGHVSLFWYQQALGQGPEFLTYFQNEAQLDKSGLPSDRFFAERPEGSVSTLKIQRTQQEDSAVYLCASSLGYDSGNSPLHFGNGTRLTVT.

There are many counts of this clonotype. This chain links TRBV30 with TRBJ1-5; 10 bases agree with TRBD1. From germline, CDR1 is GTSNPN and CDR2 SVGIG (reference sequence). Trimming removed 2 bases from V and 5 bases from J; junction bases left unmatched: 3. This CDR3 is 14 amino acids long. This CDR3 is CAWSSGQGDQPQHF. The CDR3 region has the DNA TGTGCCTGGAGTTCCGGACAGGGGGATCAGCCCCAGCATTTT.

This clonotype was found many times. The V and J genes are TRBV7-9 and TRBJ2-1; D is perhaps TRBD2 (5 bases). V lost 3 bases and J 10 bases, leaving 10 bases between the germline ends. The length of the CDR3 is 12 residues. Germline CDR1 SEHNR, CDR2 FQNEAQ (reference sequence). The CDR3 loop is CASSFPTGEQFF. CDR3 bases: TGTGCCAGCAGCTTCCCGACGGGGGAGCAGTTCTTC.

The chain employs TRBV20-1 and TRBJ2-3; 10 bases line up with TRBD2. There are 15 residues in the CDR3. After removal of 5 bases from V and 5 bases from J, the junction contained 10 bases not matched to a gene. Germline CDR1 is DFQATT and CDR2 is SNEGSKA (reference sequence). The CDR3 reads CSALAGEVRGDTQYF. The CDR3 DNA sequence: TGCAGTGCTCTAGCGGGAGAGGTGAGGGGAGATACGCAGTATTTT.

This clonotype was seen repeatedly, ten times or more. In DNA form, the CDR3 reads TGTGCCAGCAGTGATCTAGCGGGAGCCGGGGAGACCCAGTACTTC. Its protein is CASSDLAGAGETQYF. This chain connects TRBV2 to TRBJ2-5; TRBD2 aligns across 10 bases. The V gene's germline CDR1 is SNHLY and CDR2 FYNNEI. This CDR3 contains 15 residues. The V and J ends lost 3 bases and 5 bases, in that order; junction bases with no gene match: 6.

This clonotype has more than one count but fewer than ten. The chain links TRBV7-2 to TRBJ2-5, with 8 bases identical to TRBD2. Germline V gene sequence: CDR1 SGHTA, CDR2 FQGNSA. The junction had 5 bases not matched to a gene; V was cut back by 4 bases and J by 13 bases. The CDR3 totals 11 residues. Written as DNA, the CDR3 is TGTGCCAGCAGCTCGCTAGCGGGCCGGTACTTC. This sequence encodes CASSSLAGRYF.

The chain carries TRBV6-1 and TRBJ2-1, with TRBD2 as a possible D gene (7 bases). Germline V gene sequence: CDR1 MNHNS, CDR2 SASEGT. The V end was cut by 6 bases, the J end by 5 bases, with 17 bases between. CDR3 length: 15 amino acids. CDR3 amino acids: CASRRTGGADNEQFF. DNA for the CDR3: TGTGCCAGCAGGCGGACTGGGGGGGCAGACAATGAGCAGTTCTTC.

In this sample, this clonotype turned up many times. This rearrangement joins TRBV29-1 to TRBJ2-3, with TRBD1 matching over 9 bases. In germline, CDR1 is SQVTM, CDR2 ANQGSEA. This CDR3 is 14 amino acids long. Trimming at V came to 3 bases and at J to 3 bases, leaving 4 bases not matched to a gene. The CDR3 loop reads CSVDRTGATDTQYF. The CDR3 DNA follows: TGCAGCGTTGACAGGACAGGGGCAACAGATACGCAGTATTTT.

This clonotype is a singleton in its sample. Since a much larger clone is just one base distant, this may be a read error. The V call is TRBV6-5, the J call TRBJ2-3, with TRBD1 matching 7 bases. This CDR3 spans 16 amino acids. Germline loops: CDR1 MNHEY, CDR2 SVGAGI. The CDR3 is CASSYSRDSCTDTQYF. Here the CDR3 DNA reads TGTGCCAGCAGCTACTCCCGGGACAGCTGCACAGATACGCAGTATTTT.

At least ten counts were recorded for this clonotype. The chain uses TRBV20-1 and TRBJ2-1; 9 positions agree with TRBD2. The CDR3 has 15 amino acids. After removal of 6 bases from V and 0 bases from J, the junction contained 6 bases not matched to a gene. Germline V gene lookup returns CDR1 DFQATT and CDR2 SNEGSKA (reference sequence). In DNA, the CDR3 is TGCAGTGCCGTAGCGGGAGAGAGCTCCTACAATGAGCAGTTCTTC. This sequence encodes CSAVAGESSYNEQFF.

The chain has TRBV2 and TRBJ1-5; D unresolved. The germline V gene encodes CDR1 SNHLY and CDR2 FYNNEI. V shed 1 base and J shed 1 base, with 11 bases lying between them. The CDR3 contains 16 residues. The CDR3 loop is CASSEDEISSNQPQHF. The CDR3 DNA is TGTGCCAGCAGTGAAGATGAAATAAGCAGCAATCAGCCCCAGCATTTT.

This clonotype was recorded many times. This sequence joins TRBV30 and TRBJ1-5; TRBD1 matches 9 bases. The germline gives CDR1 GTSNPN, CDR2 SVGIG (reference sequence). The CDR3 spans 14 residues. Losses at the gene ends were 3 bases for V and 6 bases for J; bases not matched to a gene: 6. CDR3 in DNA: TGTGCCTGGAGGGGACAGGGCGAGGCTCAGCCCCAGCATTTT. It specifies CAWRGQGEAQPQHF.

There are many counts of this clonotype. The rearrangement uses TRBV20-1 and TRBJ1-5, with 7 bases matching TRBD1. The CDR3 loop spans 13 amino acids. Germline values: CDR1 DFQATT, CDR2 SNEGSKA (reference sequence). CDR3 residues: CRTRDSLNQPQHF. The CDR3 DNA reads TGCAGAACCAGGGACAGCCTTAATCAGCCCCAGCATTTT.

This clonotype was counted between two and nine times. This chain joins TRBV11-2 and TRBJ2-3; 15 bases align to TRBD2. Germline V lookup: CDR1 SGHAT, CDR2 FQNNGV. V trimming: 5 bases; J trimming: 5 bases; junction bases outside the gene matches: 8. There are 17 residues in the CDR3. The chain's CDR3 is CASSDGLAGGQGDTQYF. CDR3 coding DNA: TGTGCCAGCAGCGACGGACTAGCGGGGGGGCAAGGAGATACGCAGTATTTT.

This clonotype was found many times. The V gene is TRBV6-2 or TRBV6-3, the J gene TRBJ2-2; D possibly corresponds to TRBD1 (6 bases). The germline CDR1 and CDR2 sequences are MNHEY and SVGEGT. CDR3 length: 14 residues. The V end lost 6 bases, the J end lost 6 bases, and 14 bases lay between the germline ends. This chain's CDR3 is CASSRAEGAGELFF. The CDR3 DNA follows: TGTGCCAGCAGCCGAGCAGAGGGGGCCGGGGAGCTGTTTTTT.